Listed here are 18 T cell receptor beta chains from one sample, sequenced in a study of cytomegalovirus exposure and HLA in healthy donors. PCR involved 60 Vbeta and 13 Jbeta primers. The method was immunoSEQ multiplex PCR; TCRdb's version includes in-frame clones alone and lacks a portion of them. This table holds about 110,000 clones, approximately 80% found once. Sequenced material: PBMCs. Receptors were obtained from a female donor in good health and CMV-seropositive.

This chain uses TRBV5-1 with TRBJ1-4; the D gene is possibly TRBD1 (6 bases). This CDR3 region has 16 residues. Germline CDR1 SGHRS, CDR2 YFSETQ. Deletions cut 0 bases from V and 5 bases from J, with 14 bases between. The CDR3 loop is CASSLDRTGQNEKLFF. DNA of the CDR3: TGCGCCAGCAGCTTGGACCGTACAGGGCAAAATGAAAAACTGTTTTTT.

This clone was seen more than once but under ten times. This chain uses TRBV6-6 with TRBJ1-5; the match to TRBD1 covers 8 bases. Germline V gene data show CDR1 as MNHNY and CDR2 as SVGAGI (reference sequence). V shed 5 bases, J shed 1 base, and the junction held 1 base outside the gene matches. The CDR3 runs to 14 residues. The CDR3 protein is CASSRTGSNQPQHF. CDR3 coding DNA: TGTGCCAGCAGTAGGACAGGGAGCAATCAGCCCCAGCATTTT.

The chain combines TRBV30 with TRBJ2-5, with TRBD1 identical over 8 bases. V gave up 2 bases and J gave up 1 base; unmatched junction bases: 3. CDR3 length: 14 residues. Germline-derived CDR1 and CDR2 are GTSNPN and SVGIG (reference sequence). The CDR3 protein is CAWSTGTGQETQYF. DNA of the CDR3: TGTGCCTGGAGTACCGGGACAGGCCAAGAGACCCAGTACTTC.

J is TRBJ1-2 and V is TRBV4-1, with D possibly TRBD1 on 6 matching bases. With 2 bases removed from V and 7 bases from J, the gap between germline ends came to 11 bases. Germline assignment: CDR1 MGHRA and CDR2 YSYEKL. The CDR3 covers 13 residues. The CDR3 bases are TGCGCCAGCAGCCAACAGGGGCTCTTTGGCTACACCTTC. This codes for CASSQQGLFGYTF.

V usage is TRBV29-1 and J usage is TRBJ2-7; 7 bases are shared with TRBD1. The CDR3 is 13 amino acids. Germline V gene lookup returns CDR1 SQVTM and CDR2 ANQGSEA. J lost 1 base, V lost 2 bases, and 2 bases had no gene match. The CDR3 sequence: CSVEKGQSYEQYF. The CDR3 region has the DNA TGCAGCGTTGAAAAGGGACAGTCCTACGAGCAGTACTTC.

The chain employs TRBV6-5 and TRBJ2-5; 11 nucleotides line up with TRBD2. The junction had 8 bases not matched to a gene; V was cut back by 6 bases and J by 5 bases. CDR1 is MNHEY, CDR2 SVGAGI, per germline. This CDR3 has 15 amino acids. The CDR3 region has the DNA TGTGCCAGCAGCGTTAGCGGGAGGGCCGGGGAGACCCAGTACTTC. Protein product: CASSVSGRAGETQYF.

CDR3 DNA: TGTGCCAGCAAGGGGGGGACAGGGAGGTCGAACTATGGCTACACCTTC. Translating it yields CASKGGTGRSNYGYTF. The rearrangement joins TRBV27 to TRBJ1-2; 9 bases are a match to TRBD1. Germline CDR1 reads MNHEY; CDR2 reads SMNVEV (reference sequence). CDR3 length: 16 residues. Trimming at V came to 7 bases and at J to 2 bases, leaving 11 bases not matched to a gene.

The genes are TRBV2 and TRBJ1-3, with TRBD1 matching over 8 bases. This CDR3 has 15 residues. Germline trimming cut 4 bases from V and 4 bases from J; bases unmatched to any gene: 6. Germline V gene lookup returns CDR1 SNHLY and CDR2 FYNNEI. This CDR3 is CASSGQGARGNTIYF. The CDR3 nucleotides are TGTGCCAGCAGTGGGCAGGGGGCGAGAGGAAACACCATATATTTT.

The chain is built from TRBV5-4 and TRBJ2-7, with D tentatively TRBD1 (6 bases). Trimming removed 5 bases at V and 4 bases at J, with 13 bases between. CDR3 length: 13 amino acids. Germline V lookup: CDR1 SGHNT, CDR2 YYREEE (reference sequence). The DNA for the CDR3 is TGTGCCAGCAGTATGACAGGAGGTTACGAGCAGTACTTC. This encodes CASSMTGGYEQYF.

The DNA of the CDR3 is TGTGCCAGCTCCGGGGGGACCCCGCCCGGGGCAGGGGTGTACTATGGCTACACCTTC. Protein product: CASSGGTPPGAGVYYGYTF. The chain has TRBV18 and TRBJ1-2; D may be TRBD1 (6 bases). This CDR3 is built from 19 residues. Germline V gives CDR1 KGHSH, CDR2 LQKENI. Trimming took off 6 bases at V and 3 bases at J, with 29 bases between the two ends.

The chain has TRBV2 and TRBJ2-5, with D maybe TRBD2 (6 bases). CDR3 size: 14 residues. Between the trimmed V and J ends, which lost 6 bases and 10 bases, there was a span of 21 bases. Per the germline V gene, CDR1 is SNHLY and CDR2 is FYNNEI. CDR3 region: CASRPLASLNDQYF. In DNA, the CDR3 is TGTGCCAGCAGGCCGCTAGCGAGCCTTAACGACCAGTACTTC. Complete variable domain (other parts from reference TRBV2 and TRBJ2-5): EPEVTQTPSHQVTQMGQEVILRCVPISNHLYFYWYRQILGQKVEFLVSFYNNEISEKSEIFDDQFSVERPDGSNFTLKIRSTKLEDSAMYFCASRPLASLNDQYFGPGTRLLVL.

The rearrangement uses TRBV27 and TRBJ2-7, with 8 bases lining up with TRBD2. Per the germline V gene, CDR1 is MNHEY and CDR2 is SMNVEV (reference sequence). V shed 6 bases and J 0 bases; nucleotides not matched to a gene: 7. The CDR3 has 15 amino acids. CDR3 protein: CASRRPSGSSYEQYF. The DNA for the CDR3 is TGTGCCAGCAGGCGCCCGAGCGGGAGCTCCTACGAGCAGTACTTC.

This chain links TRBV5-4 with TRBJ1-1; TRBD1 aligns across 7 bases. The CDR3 covers 15 residues. The V gene end was trimmed by 4 bases and the J gene end by 2 bases; junction bases not matched to a gene: 8. Germline V gene lookup returns CDR1 SGHNT and CDR2 YYREEE (reference sequence). DNA for the CDR3: TGTGCCAGCAGCCTGGGCAACAGGGGTAACACTGAAGCTTTCTTT. Its protein product is CASSLGNRGNTEAFF.

This chain joins TRBV5-1 and TRBJ2-1; 10 nucleotides line up with TRBD2. Trimming at V came to 2 bases and at J to 8 bases, leaving 10 bases not matched to a gene. This CDR3 has 16 amino acids. Germline assignment: CDR1 SGHRS and CDR2 YFSETQ. The DNA of the CDR3 is TGCGCCAGCAGCTTCTCTAGCGGGGGACCCTTGGATGAGCAGTTCTTC. It translates to CASSFSSGGPLDEQFF. Variable domain in full (rest from reference TRBV5-1 and TRBJ2-1): KAGVTQTPRYLIKTRGQQVTLSCSPISGHRSVSWYQQTPGQGLQFLFEYFSETQRNKGNFPGRFSGRQFSNSRSEMNVSTLELGDSALYLCASSFSSGGPLDEQFFGPGTRLTVL.

This sequence joins TRBV6-1 and TRBJ2-6, with a weak D call TRBD1 (5 bases). Deletions cut 2 bases from V and 4 bases from J, with 9 bases between. The CDR3 length is 15 residues. Germline V CDR1 and CDR2: MNHNS, SASEGT. CDR3 in DNA: TGTGCCAGCAGTGAAAAAGGGGTCGGGGCCAACGTCCTGACTTTC. It encodes CASSEKGVGANVLTF.

This sequence joins TRBV19 and TRBJ2-2; D is possibly TRBD2 (6 bases). The CDR3 extends over 14 amino acids. The germline V gene has CDR1 LNHDA and CDR2 SQIVND (reference sequence). Trimming removed 4 bases at V and 6 bases at J, with 12 bases between. DNA for the CDR3: TGTGCCAGTAGTAGGGGACTGGTCCCCGGGGAGCTGTTTTTT. This codes for CASSRGLVPGELFF.

This clone has only a few counts. This chain connects TRBV11-2 to TRBJ1-2; D not resolved. From germline, CDR1 is SGHAT and CDR2 FQNNGV. The CDR3 loop spans 14 amino acids. V was pared by 2 bases and J by 8 bases, with 15 bases between. CDR3 residues: CASSLMGVYDGYTF. The CDR3 coding sequence is TGTGCCAGCAGCTTAATGGGAGTCTATGACGGCTACACCTTC.

This chain joins TRBV6-5 and TRBJ2-1, with TRBD1 as a possible D gene (6 bases). Looked up from germline, CDR1 is MNHEY and CDR2 is SVGAGI. The CDR3 covers 12 residues. V gave up 6 bases and J gave up 7 bases, with 10 bases separating them. This chain's CDR3 is CASRTGRNEQFF. The CDR3 DNA reads TGTGCCAGCAGGACAGGCAGGAATGAGCAGTTCTTC.